This T cell receptor beta chain was sequenced for a study of identifying expanded T cells in peripheral blood. Germline-derived CDR1 and CDR2 are MNHEY and SMNVEV (reference sequence). The CDR3 consists of 12 residues. Trimming stripped 7 bases from V and 1 base from J, with 5 bases between. No infections or other immune events were documented during collection. On this clone: Its target is not known.

Findings and limits, study-wide: Roughly two-week clone count variance significantly increased as total template count grew.

TCRdb's copy holds only in-frame clones and misses some; the assay was immunoSEQ multiplex PCR. Of some 95,000 clones in the sample, roughly 86% are singletons; the top ten hold 4.5% to 7%. This rearrangement joins TRBV27 to TRBJ1-3; D remains ambiguous. The sequencing sample was made of blood. The clonotype comes from a person between 18 and 75 years old in good health. CDR3 loop: CASIGSGNTIYF. For the CDR3, the DNA is TGTGCCAGCATAGGGTCTGGAAACACCATATATTTT.